A selection of T cell receptor beta chains follows, all from one sample in a study of blood T cell repertoires in COVID-19. Assay: immunoSEQ multiplex PCR; the TCRdb copy retains only in-frame clones and omits some. The sample has around 150,000 clones, about 86% seen once. The sample taken for sequencing was peripheral blood. The receptors were sampled from a woman in her sixties with active or convalescent COVID-19. Both conserved end residues are part of each CDR3. A D gene is named only where the DNA matches it firmly. Some rows have no size entry. The others give once, few or many, or a class for an expanded clone.

v_gene: TRBV4-3; j_gene: TRBJ2-1; d_gene: TRBD1; abundance: .; CDR3aa: CASSLQGFSSNEQFF; CDR3nt: TGCGCCAGCAGCCTACAGGGGTTTTCTAGCAATGAGCAGTTCTTC
v_gene: TRBV3-1/TRBV3-2; j_gene: TRBJ2-7; d_gene: TRBD2; abundance: .; CDR3aa: CASSREGDYEQYF; CDR3nt: TGTGCCAGCAGCCGGGAGGGAGACTACGAGCAGTACTTC
v_gene: TRBV19; j_gene: TRBJ1-4; d_gene: .; abundance: .; CDR3aa: CASRPEATNEKLFF; CDR3nt: TGTGCCAGTAGACCCGAAGCTACTAATGAAAAACTGTTTTTT
v_gene: TRBV28; j_gene: TRBJ2-5; d_gene: .; abundance: .; CDR3aa: CASKARFSTQNF; CDR3nt: TGTGCCAGCAAGGCGAGGTTTTCGACCCAAAACTTC
v_gene: TRBV7-2; j_gene: TRBJ1-1; d_gene: .; abundance: .; CDR3aa: CASSVSGISNTEAFF; CDR3nt: TGTGCCAGCAGCGTATCAGGGATATCGAACACTGAAGCTTTCTTT
v_gene: TRBV7-9; j_gene: TRBJ2-3; d_gene: TRBD1; abundance: once; CDR3aa: CASSLDRGVVDTQYF; CDR3nt: TGTGCCAGCAGCTTAGACAGGGGGGTAGTAGATACGCAGTATTTT
v_gene: TRBV7-8; j_gene: TRBJ1-1; d_gene: .; abundance: once; CDR3aa: CASSSRMLTEAFF; CDR3nt: TGTGCCAGCAGCTCGAGGATGCTGACTGAAGCTTTCTTT
v_gene: TRBV19; j_gene: TRBJ2-1; d_gene: .; abundance: .; CDR3aa: CASSGARDVDEQFF; CDR3nt: TGTGCTTCGTCGGGAGCCAGGGATGTCGATGAGCAGTTCTTC
v_gene: TRBV2; j_gene: TRBJ1-5; d_gene: .; abundance: .; CDR3aa: CASSEGSLTGSNQPQHF; CDR3nt: TGTGCCAGCAGTGAAGGGTCTTTGACGGGTAGCAATCAGCCCCAGCATTTT
v_gene: TRBV27; j_gene: TRBJ1-4; d_gene: TRBD1; abundance: .; CDR3aa: CASSPRTGVPEKLFF; CDR3nt: TGTGCCAGCAGCCCTCGGACAGGGGTGCCTGAAAAACTGTTTTTT
v_gene: TRBV5-1; j_gene: TRBJ2-3; d_gene: TRBD2; abundance: .; CDR3aa: CATSRGGSTDTQYF; CDR3nt: TGCGCCACCAGTCGCGGGGGATCCACAGATACGCAGTATTTT
v_gene: TRBV5-1; j_gene: TRBJ2-2; d_gene: TRBD2; abundance: .; CDR3aa: CASSSTSRGYTGELFF; CDR3nt: TGCGCCAGCAGCTCGACTAGCAGAGGGTACACCGGGGAGCTGTTTTTT
v_gene: TRBV5-1; j_gene: TRBJ2-1; d_gene: TRBD2; abundance: few; CDR3aa: CASSLDPLAGIRSNEQFF; CDR3nt: TGCGCCAGCAGCTTGGATCCGCTAGCGGGAATTCGGAGCAATGAGCAGTTCTTC
v_gene: TRBV6-5; j_gene: TRBJ1-2; d_gene: .; abundance: .; CDR3aa: CASSYSKIRGRYGYTF; CDR3nt: TGTGCCAGCAGTTACTCGAAGATTAGGGGTAGATATGGCTACACCTTC
v_gene: TRBV6-5; j_gene: TRBJ2-5; d_gene: TRBD1; abundance: .; CDR3aa: CASARTGAPQETQYF; CDR3nt: TGTGCCAGCGCCCGAACAGGGGCCCCGCAAGAGACCCAGTACTTC
v_gene: TRBV27; j_gene: TRBJ2-7; d_gene: TRBD1; abundance: .; CDR3aa: CASSLGTGGLYEQYF; CDR3nt: TGTGCCAGCAGTTTGGGGACAGGGGGACTCTACGAGCAGTACTTC
v_gene: TRBV28; j_gene: TRBJ1-1; d_gene: TRBD1; abundance: .; CDR3aa: CASSFRGLVNTEAFF; CDR3nt: TGTGCCAGCAGTTTCAGGGGGCTGGTGAACACTGAAGCTTTCTTT
v_gene: TRBV28; j_gene: TRBJ1-1; d_gene: .; abundance: .; CDR3aa: CASSRDETEAFF; CDR3nt: TGTGCCAGCAGCAGGGATGAGACTGAAGCTTTCTTT
v_gene: TRBV19; j_gene: TRBJ2-1; d_gene: TRBD2; abundance: .; CDR3aa: CASSTLAGYHEQFF; CDR3nt: TGTGCCAGTAGTACTCTAGCGGGATACCATGAGCAGTTCTTC
v_gene: TRBV27; j_gene: TRBJ2-5; d_gene: .; abundance: .; CDR3aa: CASGLLGMQETQYF; CDR3nt: TGTGCCAGCGGCCTCCTCGGGATGCAAGAGACCCAGTACTTC
v_gene: TRBV28; j_gene: TRBJ1-1; d_gene: .; abundance: .; CDR3aa: CATLQEANTEAFF; CDR3nt: TGTGCCACCTTACAGGAAGCGAACACTGAAGCTTTCTTT
v_gene: TRBV19; j_gene: TRBJ1-4; d_gene: .; abundance: .; CDR3aa: CASRQNVNEKLFF; CDR3nt: TGTGCCAGTAGACAGAACGTTAATGAAAAACTGTTTTTT
v_gene: TRBV4-3; j_gene: TRBJ2-1; d_gene: TRBD2; abundance: .; CDR3aa: CASSQEYLASGGDNEQFF; CDR3nt: TGCGCCAGCAGCCAAGAGTATTTGGCTAGCGGGGGGGACAATGAGCAGTTCTTC
v_gene: TRBV9; j_gene: TRBJ2-1; d_gene: TRBD2; abundance: .; CDR3aa: CASSQGLAEYNEQFF; CDR3nt: TGTGCCAGCAGCCAGGGACTAGCGGAATACAATGAGCAGTTCTTC
v_gene: TRBV5-1; j_gene: TRBJ2-2; d_gene: .; abundance: .; CDR3aa: CASRPRGSVTGELFF; CDR3nt: TGCGCCAGCAGACCTCGGGGGTCGGTCACCGGGGAGCTGTTTTTT
v_gene: TRBV2; j_gene: TRBJ2-2; d_gene: .; abundance: .; CDR3aa: CASSGNRNTGELFF; CDR3nt: TGTGCCAGCAGTGGGAACAGAAACACCGGGGAGCTGTTTTTT
v_gene: TRBV18; j_gene: TRBJ1-4; d_gene: TRBD1; abundance: .; CDR3aa: CASSPNQGVFEKLFF; CDR3nt: TGTGCCAGCTCACCGAACCAGGGGGTATTTGAAAAACTGTTTTTT
v_gene: TRBV27; j_gene: TRBJ1-4; d_gene: .; abundance: .; CDR3aa: CASSWTPDGVEKLFF; CDR3nt: TGTGCCAGCAGTTGGACTCCCGACGGGGTTGAAAAACTGTTTTTT
v_gene: TRBV10-3; j_gene: TRBJ1-5; d_gene: TRBD1; abundance: .; CDR3aa: CAISEDRAQPQHF; CDR3nt: TGTGCCATCAGTGAGGACAGGGCTCAGCCCCAGCATTTT
v_gene: TRBV4-3; j_gene: TRBJ1-6; d_gene: .; abundance: .; CDR3aa: CASSARTGDSPLHF; CDR3nt: TGCGCCAGCAGCGCACGGACCGGGGATTCACCCCTCCACTTT
v_gene: TRBV14; j_gene: TRBJ2-7; d_gene: .; abundance: .; CDR3aa: CASSQERHSYEQYF; CDR3nt: TGTGCCAGCAGCCAAGAAAGACACTCCTACGAGCAGTACTTC
v_gene: TRBV2; j_gene: TRBJ1-5; d_gene: .; abundance: .; CDR3aa: CASSEQYQPQHF; CDR3nt: TGTGCCAGCAGTGAACAGTATCAGCCCCAGCATTTT
v_gene: TRBV5-6; j_gene: TRBJ2-2; d_gene: TRBD2; abundance: .; CDR3aa: CASRLTGLAGDTGELFF; CDR3nt: TGTGCCAGCAGATTGACCGGACTAGCGGGAGACACCGGGGAGCTGTTTTTT
v_gene: TRBV9; j_gene: TRBJ1-2; d_gene: .; abundance: .; CDR3aa: CASSPHRLTNYGYTF; CDR3nt: TGTGCCAGCAGCCCCCACAGGCTCACTAACTATGGCTACACCTTC
v_gene: TRBV6-6; j_gene: TRBJ2-1; d_gene: TRBD1; abundance: .; CDR3aa: CASTRSTGGGHEQFF; CDR3nt: TGTGCCAGCACCAGATCGACAGGGGGGGGCCATGAGCAGTTCTTC
v_gene: TRBV19; j_gene: TRBJ2-2; d_gene: TRBD2; abundance: .; CDR3aa: CASSIDPGLAGFFTNTGELFF; CDR3nt: TGTGCCAGTAGTATAGATCCGGGACTAGCGGGATTCTTCACGAACACCGGGGAGCTGTTTTTT
v_gene: TRBV18; j_gene: TRBJ1-1; d_gene: TRBD1; abundance: .; CDR3aa: CASSQDRGGLGTEAFF; CDR3nt: TGTGCCAGCTCACAGGACAGGGGTGGTTTGGGCACTGAAGCTTTCTTT
v_gene: TRBV11-2; j_gene: TRBJ1-2; d_gene: .; abundance: .; CDR3aa: CASSLDPAGPRAYGYTF; CDR3nt: TGTGCCAGCAGCTTAGATCCGGCAGGGCCTCGGGCCTATGGCTACACCTTC
v_gene: TRBV29-1; j_gene: TRBJ1-2; d_gene: TRBD1; abundance: .; CDR3aa: CSVVGQGAWGYTF; CDR3nt: TGCAGCGTTGTGGGGCAGGGGGCATGGGGCTACACCTTC
v_gene: TRBV4-1; j_gene: TRBJ1-4; d_gene: .; abundance: .; CDR3aa: CASSQEDRWNEKLFF; CDR3nt: TGCGCCAGCAGCCAAGAAGACAGGTGGAATGAAAAACTGTTTTTT
v_gene: TRBV5-6; j_gene: TRBJ2-2; d_gene: .; abundance: .; CDR3aa: CASSRPRVGTGELFF; CDR3nt: TGTGCCAGCAGCCGACCCAGGGTTGGCACCGGGGAGCTGTTTTTT
v_gene: TRBV5-8; j_gene: TRBJ2-5; d_gene: .; abundance: .; CDR3aa: CASSSVGARAETQYF; CDR3nt: TGTGCCAGCAGCTCCGTTGGGGCCAGGGCAGAGACCCAGTACTTC
v_gene: TRBV5-1; j_gene: TRBJ1-1; d_gene: .; abundance: .; CDR3aa: CASSLAEANTEAFF; CDR3nt: TGCGCCAGCAGCTTGGCAGAGGCGAACACTGAAGCTTTCTTT
v_gene: TRBV6-5; j_gene: TRBJ1-1; d_gene: .; abundance: .; CDR3aa: CASSYSGTRNTEAFF; CDR3nt: TGTGCCAGCAGTTACTCCGGGACACGGAACACTGAAGCTTTCTTT
v_gene: TRBV13; j_gene: TRBJ2-7; d_gene: .; abundance: .; CDR3aa: CASSLASRPYEQYF; CDR3nt: TGTGCCAGCAGCTTAGCTAGCCGCCCCTACGAGCAGTACTTC
v_gene: TRBV28; j_gene: TRBJ2-1; d_gene: TRBD2; abundance: .; CDR3aa: CASSFLLAGGPANEQFF; CDR3nt: TGTGCCAGCAGTTTCCTTTTAGCGGGAGGGCCAGCTAATGAGCAGTTCTTC
v_gene: TRBV5-6; j_gene: TRBJ1-2; d_gene: .; abundance: few; CDR3aa: CASSLPTGGYGYTF; CDR3nt: TGTGCCAGCAGCTTGCCGACAGGCGGCTATGGCTACACCTTC
v_gene: TRBV28; j_gene: TRBJ1-5; d_gene: .; abundance: .; CDR3aa: CASSYAQGTSQPQHF; CDR3nt: TGTGCCAGCAGTTACGCGCAGGGTACAAGTCAGCCCCAGCATTTT
v_gene: TRBV29-1; j_gene: TRBJ2-3; d_gene: .; abundance: .; CDR3aa: CSVTALGMADTQYF; CDR3nt: TGCAGCGTCACCGCGCTAGGTATGGCAGATACGCAGTATTTT
v_gene: TRBV4-3; j_gene: TRBJ2-3; d_gene: .; abundance: .; CDR3aa: CASSPGAYSPDTQYF; CDR3nt: TGCGCCAGCAGCCCGGGAGCTTACAGTCCAGATACGCAGTATTTT
v_gene: TRBV18; j_gene: TRBJ1-2; d_gene: .; abundance: .; CDR3aa: CASSPETDPPVGYTF; CDR3nt: TGTGCCAGCTCACCAGAGACAGACCCCCCTGTAGGCTACACCTTC
v_gene: TRBV5-1; j_gene: TRBJ2-5; d_gene: .; abundance: .; CDR3aa: CASSLYYGKETQYF; CDR3nt: TGCGCCAGCAGCTTGTACTACGGTAAAGAGACCCAGTACTTC
v_gene: TRBV9; j_gene: TRBJ1-6; d_gene: .; abundance: .; CDR3aa: CASSASQGQTNNSPLHF; CDR3nt: TGTGCCAGCAGCGCTTCACAGGGCCAGACCAATAATTCACCCCTCCACTTT
v_gene: TRBV7-2; j_gene: TRBJ1-2; d_gene: TRBD1; abundance: .; CDR3aa: CASSLGLTGLYGYTF; CDR3nt: TGTGCCAGCAGCTTAGGCCTGACAGGGCTCTATGGCTACACCTTC